The clone carrying this T cell receptor (beta chain) was found a few times. The antigen is undetermined. Sequencing libraries made from TCR beta cDNA carried unique molecular identifiers. TCRdb analysed the PCR reads with MiXCR anew, one entry per CDR3 protein. This sample has 820,000 or so distinct CDR3 sequences, with roughly half found just once. Trimming shortened V by 1 base and J by 3 bases, and 14 bases separated the two germline ends. The germline V gene encodes CDR1 MGHDK and CDR2 SYGVNS. This CDR3 is built from 16 residues. The record originates from a study of post-analysis software for immune sequencing data. General study points: Relative to controls, patients with multiple sclerosis showed significantly lower normalized Chao1 diversity. Patients showed TRBV5-6, TRBV5-1 and TRBV20-1 among several TRBV segments more frequent than in controls.

This sequence originates from a girl aged 10-17 years with multiple sclerosis. The chain combines TRBV25-1 with TRBJ2-3; possibly TRBD1 for D (6 bases). The specimen was blood. CDR3 sequence: CASSEFRRQVTDTQYF. In DNA form, the CDR3 reads TGTGCCAGCAGTGAATTCAGGAGACAGGTTACAGATACGCAGTATTTT.